The 27 T cell receptor delta chains presented below share a single source sample, sequenced in a study of Vγ9Vδ2 T cells in congenital toxoplasmosis. TRGC- and TRDC-specific primers primed one-tube template-switch reverse transcription to make cDNA. Both the TRGC1 and TRGC2 constant genes were targeted by the TRGC primer. TCRdb re-called clones from the reads via CATT. Of about 350 delta-chain clones in the sample, around half are singletons; the top ten hold roughly 60%. Sequencing was performed on gamma-delta T cells from blood. The receptors were gathered from a child younger than 10 born to a mother with Toxoplasma gondii infection during pregnancy, either congenitally infected or uninfected (not recorded which).

Regarding this clone: This likely reflects a read error, since a far larger clone is one base away. The chain is built from TRDV1 and TRDJ1; D is ambiguous. The J gene, left out of TCRdb, was set here by checking the DNA against germline. CDR1 is TSWWSYY and CDR2 is QGS in the germline V gene. The V end lost 6 bases, the J end lost 0 bases, and 11 bases lay between the germline ends. The CDR3 is 14 residues long. The CDR3 sequence is CALGKSSYTDKLIF. CDR3 bases: TGTGCTCTTGGAAAATCTAGCTACACCGATAAACTCATCTTT.

Details on this clone: A far larger clone is one base from this, pointing to a likely read error. Other DNA variants within this sample encode the same CDR3. The V segment is TRDV2, and no J call was made; TRDD3 is taken as the D call from the table, unchecked against the DNA. The CDR3 runs to 15 residues. The V gene's germline CDR1 is GEAIGNYY and CDR2 EKD. The CDR3 is CACDILGDLTAQLFF. CDR3 DNA: TGTGCCTGTGACATACTGGGGGATTTGACAGCACAGCTCTTCTTT.

Remarks on this clone: TCRdb's listed protein matches a much larger clone and diverges from this DNA's translation at residue 3, likely through a read error; the protein shown comes from the DNA. The chain has TRDV2 and TRDJ1; D remains unclear. Germline matching of the DNA provided the J gene here, since TCRdb leaves it blank. The CDR3 loop spans 16 amino acids. Germline V gene sequence: CDR1 GEAIGNYY, CDR2 EKD. The CDR3: CASDTLVTSYTDKLIF. In DNA, the CDR3 is TGTGCCAGTGACACGCTCGTCACTTCGTACACCGATAAACTCATCTTT.

Regarding this clone: Distinct nucleotide sequences in the sample also encode this CDR3. There is no J gene call, but TRDV1 is given as the V gene; TRDD3, the D gene given by the table, was not confirmed from the DNA. The CDR3 spans 19 residues. The germline V gene encodes CDR1 TSWWSYY and CDR2 QGS. This CDR3 reads CALGEQGLPNWTYTDKLIF. Here the CDR3 DNA reads TGTGCTCTTGGGGAACAGGGACTACCGAACTGGACCTACACCGATAAACTCATTTTT.

On this clone itself: TCRdb lists the protein of a much larger clone for this DNA, which differs at residue 9, so this is likely a read error; the protein given here is translated from the DNA itself. The rearrangement links TRDV1 to TRDJ1; D might be TRDD2 or TRDD3, each matching 5 bases. No J segment appears in TCRdb, so it was assigned here by matching the sequence to germline. The CDR3 covers 19 residues. From germline, CDR1 is TSWWSYY and CDR2 QGS. CDR3 residues: CALGEQGLSNWTYTDKLIF. The CDR3 DNA sequence: TGTGCTCTTGGGGAACAGGGGCTATCGAACTGGACCTACACAGATAAACTCATCTTT.

This clone was detected only a few times. This sequence is one base from a far larger clone and is likely a read error. This specimen includes other DNA sequences encoding the same CDR3. The V gene is TRDV1, the J gene TRDJ1; 10 bases match TRDD3. Germline-derived CDR1 and CDR2 are TSWWSYY and QGS. This CDR3 comprises 22 residues. The CDR3 nucleotides are TGTGCTCTTGGGGAACTTTCCTTCTTTACACACTGGGGGATCTCGGACACAGATAAACTCATCTTT. Its translation is CALGELSFFTHWGISDTDKLIF.

No J gene was assigned, while the V gene was called as TRAV29/DV5; the D segment call TRDD3 is taken from the table without a DNA check. CDR3 size: 17 residues. The germline gives CDR1 NSMFDY, CDR2 ISSIKDK. CDR3 coding DNA: TGTGCCAGCAGCACTCTTAGTAGCGGGGGGCCAAGGGAGACCCAGTACTTC. As protein: CASSTLSSGGPRETQYF.

Regarding this clone: For this DNA, TCRdb reports the protein of a much larger clone, which diverges at residue 13, most likely from a read error; the protein presented here is translated directly from the DNA. A J gene of TRDJ1 was called, though the V gene was not; the DNA was not compared with TRDD3, the D call given in the table. The CDR3 length is 18 residues. Here the CDR3 reads CAFNCPSDVKDTIDKLIF. CDR3 nucleotide sequence: TGTGCCTTTAATTGCCCCTCAGACGTGAAGGATACCATCGATAAACTCATCTTT.

The sample holds a few counts of this clone. A read error is the likely source, as a far larger clone sits one nucleotide away. J is TRDJ1 and V is TRDV1, with 10 positions matching TRDD3. The J gene, absent from TCRdb, was called here by matching the DNA to germline. This CDR3 is built from 17 residues. CDR1 and CDR2 from the germline V gene are TSWWSYY and QGS. The CDR3, as DNA: TGTGCTCTTGGGGAACCGGGGTGGGGGATACTAACCGAAAAACTCATCTTT. This encodes CALGEPGWGILTEKLIF.

This clone qualifies as large (0.1 to 1%). The chain combines TRDV2 with TRDJ3, with 11 nucleotides matching TRDD3. V shed 2 bases and J 0 bases; nucleotides not matched to a gene: 5. CDR1 is GEAIGNYY and CDR2 is EKD in the germline V gene. The CDR3 has 19 residues. This chain's CDR3 is CACDKVLGDISWDTRQMFF. CDR3 DNA sequence: TGTGCCTGTGACAAAGTACTGGGGGATATCTCCTGGGACACCCGACAGATGTTTTTC.

Concerning this clone: The translation of this DNA and the TCRdb protein of a much larger clone differ at residue 11, probably owing to a read error; the protein shown here is translated from the DNA. The chain employs TRDV2 and TRDJ2; 7 positions match TRDD3. The J gene is absent in TCRdb and was assigned here via DNA matching to germline. Germline loops: CDR1 GEAIGNYY, CDR2 EKD. V lost 3 bases, J lost 3 bases, and 12 bases stayed unmatched. The length of the CDR3 is 17 residues. The CDR3: CACDGVLGTSVTAQLFF. In DNA form, the CDR3 reads TGTGCCTGTGACGGGGTACTGGGGACCTCTGTGACAGCACAACTCTTCTTT.

Remarks on this clone: A far larger clone is one base from this, pointing to a likely read error. Other nucleotide sequences from this sample produce the same CDR3. The chain combines TRDV3 with TRDJ1; D may be TRDD3 (6 bases). The J gene, absent from TCRdb, was called here by matching the DNA to germline. The CDR3 loop spans 17 amino acids. With 3 bases removed from V and 2 bases from J, the gap between germline ends came to 25 bases. CDR1 and CDR2 from the germline V gene are TVYSNPD and GDNSRS (reference sequence). The DNA for the CDR3 is TGTGCCTTCCACCACCTTACGGGGGACACGCGTACCGATAAACTCATCTTT. Translated: CAFHHLTGDTRTDKLIF.

Note on this clone: A read error is the likely source, as a far larger clone sits one nucleotide away. The same CDR3 is also encoded by other DNA sequences in this sample. This chain connects TRDV2 to TRDJ3, with 11 bases identical to TRDD3. The CDR3 spans 18 residues. CDR1 and CDR2 (germline): GEAIGNYY, EKD. CDR3 bases: TGTGCCTGTGACATACTGGGGGATAGCTCCTGGGACACACGACAGATGTTTTTC. Amino acids: CACDILGDSSWDTRQMFF.

This clone occurred a few times. A read error is the likely source, as a far larger clone sits one nucleotide away. The chain links TRDV2 to TRDJ2, with 8 bases lining up with TRDD3. TCRdb leaves out the J gene; it was filled in here by matching the DNA to germline. This CDR3 has 15 residues. Germline trimming cut 0 bases from V and 2 bases from J; bases unmatched to any gene: 1. In germline, CDR1 is GEAIGNYY, CDR2 EKD. CDR3 bases: TGTGCCTGTGACACCAGGGGGATATTGACAGCACAACTCTTCTTT. Amino acids: CACDTRGILTAQLFF.

Turning to this clone: A far larger clone differs by one base, so this is likely a read error. This sample also contains other DNA sequences that code for the same CDR3. V usage is TRDV1 and J usage is TRDJ1; D is perhaps TRDD1 (5 bases). No J gene was available from TCRdb, and it was assigned here by a germline match of the DNA. CDR1 is TSWWSYY and CDR2 is QGS in the germline V gene. The CDR3 is made up of 18 amino acids. Trimming took off 3 bases at V and 1 base at J, with 21 bases between the two ends. The DNA for the CDR3 is TGTGCTCTTGGGGAGGACCCCCATAAAAATACTACCACCGATAAACTCATCTTT. This codes for CALGEDPHKNTTTDKLIF.

Comments on this clone: This likely came from a read error, as a far larger clone is one base away. This rearrangement joins TRDV1 to TRDJ1; D is uncertain. The germline V gene encodes CDR1 TSWWSYY and CDR2 QGS. This CDR3 has 14 amino acids. For the CDR3, the DNA is TGTGCTCTTGGAAAATCTCGCTACACCAATAAACTCATCTTT. Residues: CALGKSRYTNKLIF.

Comments on this clone: It is likely a read error: a sequence one base away is far more abundant. Other nucleotide sequences from this sample produce the same CDR3. This sequence joins TRDV3 and TRDJ1; D might be TRDD2 (9 bases). TCRdb gives no J gene; it was assigned here by matching the DNA to germline. Trimming took 3 bases from V and 10 from J, leaving 39 bases between them. Germline CDR1 and CDR2: TVYSNPD and GDNSRS (reference sequence). The CDR3 is 19 residues long. The CDR3 spells CAFPTFLPPSTGGYGGLIF. CDR3 DNA sequence: TGTGCCTTCCCCACCTTCCTACCTCCGAGTACTGGGGGGTACGGAGGACTCATCTTT.

A note on this clone: With only one base between it and a far larger clone, this is likely a read error. J is TRDJ3 and V is TRDV2; 8 positions match TRDD3. TCRdb carries no J gene annotation; the J gene was assigned here by matching the DNA with germline. This CDR3 comprises 24 residues. CDR1 and CDR2 from the germline V gene are GEAIGNYY and EKD. CDR3 residues: CACDTVEVMVGDPYSSWGTRQMFF. DNA of the CDR3: TGTGCCTGTGACACCGTGGAGGTGATGGTGGGGGATCCTTATAGCTCCTGGGGCACCCGACAGATGTTTTTC.

As to this clone: TCRdb pairs this DNA with a much larger clone's protein that differs at residue 5, likely a read error; the protein shown was translated from the DNA. The genes are TRDV1 and TRDJ1, with D possibly TRDD3 on 5 matching bases. Germline matching of the DNA provided the J gene here, since TCRdb leaves it blank. The CDR3 is 19 amino acids. With 4 bases removed from V and 0 bases from J, the gap between germline ends came to 24 bases. CDR1 TSWWSYY and CDR2 QGS come from the germline V gene. CDR3 nucleotide sequence: TGTGCTCTTGGGGTACAGGGGCTACCGAACTGGACCTACACCGATAAACTCATCTTT. Translation gives CALGVQGLPNWTYTDKLIF.

With regard to this clone: With only one base between it and a far larger clone, this is likely a read error. The V gene is TRAV38-2/DV8, the J gene TRDJ1; TRDD3 aligns across 10 bases. Unmatched junction bases numbered 13, after V lost 2 bases and J lost 0 bases. This CDR3 contains 19 residues. In germline, CDR1 is TSESDYY, CDR2 QEAYKQQN. The CDR3 loop is CAYRRASYEGDTDTDKLIF. CDR3 DNA: TGTGCTTATAGGAGGGCTTCCTACGAGGGGGATACGGACACCGATAAACTCATCTTT.

For this clone: TCRdb records a much larger clone's protein for this DNA, with a difference at residue 12 that likely arises from a read error; the protein given is the translation of the DNA. The chain combines TRDV2 with TRDJ2; 9 nucleotides line up with TRDD3. Matching the DNA to germline supplied the J gene, which TCRdb does not give. CDR3 length equals 15 residues. The germline gives CDR1 GEAIGNYY, CDR2 EKD. The CDR3 spells CACDTWGILTAKLFF. The CDR3 coding sequence is TGTGCCTGTGACACCTGGGGGATATTGACAGCAAAACTCTTCTTT.

With regard to this clone: Given a far larger clone just one base away, this is likely a sequencing read error. The sample carries other DNA sequences with the same CDR3. The V gene reported is TRDV2; the J gene is uncalled; the DNA was not compared with TRDD3, the D call given in the table. Per germline, CDR1 GEAIGNYY and CDR2 EKD. CDR3 length: 15 amino acids. This CDR3 reads CACDTWGILTAQLFF. The CDR3 DNA reads as TGTGCCTGTGACACCTGGGGGATATTGACAGCACAGCTCTTCTTT.

As to this clone: The translation of this DNA and the TCRdb protein of a much larger clone differ at residue 13, probably owing to a read error; the protein shown here is translated from the DNA. No V gene call was produced; the J gene was TRDJ3; the D segment call TRDD3 is taken from the table without a DNA check. This CDR3 has 19 amino acids. The chain's CDR3 is CACDKVLGDISWVTRQMFF. Written as DNA, the CDR3 is TGTGCCTGTGACAAAGTACTGGGGGATATCTCCTGGGTCACCCGACAGATGTTTTTC.

Of note for this clone: TCRdb records a much larger clone's protein for this DNA, with a difference at residue 13 that likely arises from a read error; the protein given is the translation of the DNA. V gene TRDV2 combines with J gene TRDJ2; TRDD3 agrees at 7 bases. TCRdb carries no J gene annotation; the J gene was assigned here by matching the DNA with germline. Germline CDR1 reads GEAIGNYY; CDR2 reads EKD. The CDR3 length is 17 residues. The CDR3 reads CACDGVLGTSLTTQLFF. Here the CDR3 DNA reads TGTGCCTGTGACGGGGTACTGGGGACCTCTTTGACAACACAACTCTTCTTT.

By its share, this clone is hyperexpanded. This CDR3 is also generated by other DNA sequences in the sample. The chain carries TRDV1 and TRDJ1; D unclear. The germline V gene encodes CDR1 TSWWSYY and CDR2 QGS. The V gene lost 3 bases and the J gene lost 1 base, with 21 bases spanning the gap. CDR3 length: 18 amino acids. In DNA, the CDR3 is TGTGCTCTTGGGGAGGACCCCCATAAAAACACTACCACCGATAAACTCATCTTT. Its protein product is CALGEDPHKNTTTDKLIF.

Points on this clone: With only one base between it and a far larger clone, this is likely a read error. Here the V gene is TRDV1, but the J gene went uncalled; the D call of TRDD3 is as the table states it, not checked on the DNA. This CDR3 spans 18 amino acids. Looked up from germline, CDR1 is TSWWSYY and CDR2 is QGS. CDR3 sequence: CALGEDPHKNTTTDKRIF. The CDR3 nucleotides are TGTGCTCTTGGGGAGGACCCCCATAAAAACACTACCACCGATAAACGCATCTTT.

This clone has just one count. This DNA's translation and the protein TCRdb lists, from a much larger clone, do not match at residue 14, likely due to a read error; the protein shown is translated from the DNA. No J gene was assigned, while the V gene was called as TRDV1; the table assigns TRDD3, which was not confirmed against the DNA. Germline CDR1 and CDR2: TSWWSYY and QGS. CDR3 length equals 17 residues. The CDR3 reads CALGEPGWGILTDNLIF. DNA for the CDR3: TGTGCTCTTGGGGAACCGGGGTGGGGGATACTAACCGATAATCTCATCTTT.